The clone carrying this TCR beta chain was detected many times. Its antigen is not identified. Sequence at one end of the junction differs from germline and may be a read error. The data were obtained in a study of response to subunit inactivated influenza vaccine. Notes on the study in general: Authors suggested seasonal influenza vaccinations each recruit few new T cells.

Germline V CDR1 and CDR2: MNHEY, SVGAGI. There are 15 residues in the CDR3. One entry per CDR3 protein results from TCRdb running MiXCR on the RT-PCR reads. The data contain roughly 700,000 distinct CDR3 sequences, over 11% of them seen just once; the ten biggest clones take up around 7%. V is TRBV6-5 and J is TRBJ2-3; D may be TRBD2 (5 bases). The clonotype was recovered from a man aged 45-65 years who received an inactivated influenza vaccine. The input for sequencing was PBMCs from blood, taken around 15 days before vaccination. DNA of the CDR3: TGTGCCAGCAGTCACTCGTGGACTGGCACAGATACGCAGTATTTT. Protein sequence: CASSHSWTGTDTQYF.